Given below is one T cell receptor beta chain in context. Antigen: not known. One junction end does not reproduce the germline sequence, and a read error may be involved. The data derive from a study of CD8+CD57+ T cells in acquired aplastic anemia. Whole-study context: Sorting CD4+ and CD8+ cells gave DNA averaging approximately 3 ug. Healthy donors had, on average, around 10 million reads for their CD4+ cells. Findings of the study overall: Some 30 was the count of CD8+ CDR3 sequences that patients shared with controls.

Germline V gene lookup returns CDR1 LNHNV and CDR2 YYDKDF (reference sequence). The length of the CDR3 is 13 residues. CDR3 and TCR beta VDJ profiling relied on a genomic DNA template. TCRdb itself ran the reads through MiXCR, one entry per CDR3 protein. The repertoire holds 400,000 to 450,000 distinct CDR3 sequences, with approximately 70% as singletons. The receptor comes from a human donor in good health, serving as a control. This chain joins TRBV15 and TRBJ2-1, with a possible D match to TRBD1 (6 bases). The sequenced sample consisted of sorted CD4+, CD8+, or CD8+CD57+ T cells (not recorded which) from PBMCs. The CDR3: CASSSKGDNEEFF. The DNA for the CDR3 is TGTGCCAGCAGCTCCAAAGGGGACAATGAGGAGTTCTTC.